This TCR beta chain was recorded in a study of cytomegalovirus exposure and HLA in healthy donors. Study findings and constraints: A subsequent analysis found that TCR clusters from the first cohort also tended to co-occur in the 120 validation repertoires, with about 94% of cluster scores above 0.

Profiled with immunoSEQ multiplex PCR; TCRdb holds only in-frame clones, not every one. The sample records approximately 82,000 clones, 85% to 95% being singletons. This clone was picked up one time. Its matching antigen is unknown. The clonotype comes from a woman between 18 and 29 years old in good health and CMV-seronegative. The sequencing sample was made of PBMCs.

CDR3 nucleotides: TGCAGCGTTTCTGTAGGGGCTTCAGATACGCAGTATTTT. Translation gives CSVSVGASDTQYF. V is TRBV29-1 and J is TRBJ2-3; possibly TRBD1 for D (5 bases). Germline V gives CDR1 SQVTM, CDR2 ANQGSEA. The CDR3 extends over 13 amino acids. V was trimmed by 5 bases and J by 4 bases, leaving 13 bases between them.